This T cell receptor beta chain was found in a study of blood T cell repertoires in COVID-19. Study context: Spain, Italy and the United States supplied samples that represented acute and convalescent COVID-19. In each case, the material was cDNA or gDNA derived from T cells, B-cell-depleted T cells, or PBMCs.

Profiled with immunoSEQ multiplex PCR; TCRdb holds only in-frame clones, not every one. In the table there are about 200,000 clones, over 75% of which are singletons. This clone occurred once. From germline, CDR1 is SNHLY and CDR2 FYNNEI. J was trimmed by 6 bases and V by 5 bases; bases with no gene match: 10. The CDR3 sequence is 15 residues long. The material sequenced was peripheral blood. The sequence derives from a man over 45 who had recovered from COVID-19. The V gene is TRBV2, the J gene TRBJ1-2; the match to TRBD1 covers 9 bases. CDR3 amino acids: CASSQRDRELHGYTF. The DNA for the CDR3 is TGTGCCAGCAGTCAACGGGACAGGGAATTACATGGCTACACCTTC.